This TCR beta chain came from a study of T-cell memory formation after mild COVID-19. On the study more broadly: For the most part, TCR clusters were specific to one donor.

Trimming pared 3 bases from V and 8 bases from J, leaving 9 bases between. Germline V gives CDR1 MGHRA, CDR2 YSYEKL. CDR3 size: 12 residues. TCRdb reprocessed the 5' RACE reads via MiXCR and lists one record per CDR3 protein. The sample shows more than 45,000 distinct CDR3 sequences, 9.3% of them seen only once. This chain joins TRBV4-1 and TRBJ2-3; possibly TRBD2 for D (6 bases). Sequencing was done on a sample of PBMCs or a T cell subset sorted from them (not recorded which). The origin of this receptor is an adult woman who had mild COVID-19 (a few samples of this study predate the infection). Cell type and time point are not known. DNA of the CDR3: TGCGCCAGCAGCCATGTGGGGGGTACGCAGTATTTT. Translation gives CASSHVGGTQYF.